The 32 T cell receptor beta chains below come from one sample, sequenced in a study of T-cell memory formation after mild COVID-19. Each CDR3 protein is one row after TCRdb ran MiXCR on the 5' RACE reads. The data hold about half a million distinct CDR3 sequences, with about 20% observed a single time. What was sequenced was PBMCs or a T cell subset sorted from them (not recorded which). Source of these receptors: an adult woman who had mild COVID-19 (a few samples of this study predate the infection). Cell type and time point are not known.

J is TRBJ2-7 and V is TRBV29-1, with a tentative D call TRBD2 (6 bases). The ends were cut back, 7 bases at V and 4 bases at J, with 11 bases in the middle. Looked up from germline, CDR1 is SQVTM and CDR2 is ANQGSEA. This CDR3 is built from 11 residues. The CDR3 DNA sequence: TGCAGCGGCGGGGCGTCATACGAGCAGTACTTC. It encodes CSGGASYEQYF.

A few counts support this clonotype. The chain has TRBV20-1 and TRBJ1-1; D is unclear. Deletions cut 2 bases from V and 1 base from J, with 11 bases between. Germline V gene data show CDR1 as DFQATT and CDR2 as SNEGSKA (reference sequence). The CDR3 is 14 amino acids. The CDR3 sequence is CSARPRVGNTEAFF. The CDR3 DNA follows: TGCAGTGCTAGACCCCGCGTAGGGAACACTGAAGCTTTCTTT.

The CDR3 here is CASSQPGGAAVDAQYF. The CDR3 region has the DNA TGCGCCAGCAGCCAACCGGGGGGAGCCGCGGTTGACGCGCAGTATTTT. The rearrangement links TRBV4-1 to TRBJ2-3, with 7 nucleotides matching TRBD2. V lost 2 bases to trimming and J lost 10 bases; unmatched junction nucleotides: 15. In germline, CDR1 is MGHRA, CDR2 YSYEKL. This CDR3 has 16 residues.

This clonotype was detected a few times. V gene TRBV7-9 combines with J gene TRBJ1-4; D gene unclear. The CDR3 runs to 13 residues. Trimming took off 1 base at V and 7 bases at J, with 7 bases between the two ends. Germline V gene lookup returns CDR1 SEHNR and CDR2 FQNEAQ (reference sequence). The CDR3 nucleotides read TGTGCCAGCAGCTTAGGCGGGAGTGAAAAACTGTTTTTT. The encoded protein is CASSLGGSEKLFF.

This clonotype was counted a few times. This rearrangement joins TRBV7-9 to TRBJ2-2, with D perhaps being TRBD1 or TRBD2 (5 bases each). V was shortened by 5 bases and J by 0 bases, with 22 bases between the two germline ends. Germline assignment: CDR1 SEHNR and CDR2 FQNEAQ (reference sequence). The CDR3 is 19 amino acids. The CDR3 spells CASSLSGYPAEPNTGELFF. DNA of the CDR3: TGTGCCAGCAGCCTCTCAGGGTACCCAGCGGAGCCGAACACCGGGGAGCTGTTTTTT. Based on the CDR3 plus reference TRBV7-9 and TRBJ2-2, the full variable domain is DTGVSQNPRHKITKRGQNVTFRCDPISEHNRLYWYRQTLGQGPEFLTYFQNEAQLEKSRLLSDRFSAERPKGSFSTLEIQRTEQGDSAMYLCASSLSGYPAEPNTGELFFGEGSRLTVL.

The chain is built from TRBV5-1 and TRBJ2-7, with D possibly being TRBD1 (5 bases). Looked up from germline, CDR1 is SGHRS and CDR2 is YFSETQ. Trimming shortened V by 0 bases and J by 5 bases, and 21 bases separated the two germline ends. CDR3 length: 17 residues. The CDR3 coding sequence is TGCGCCAGCAGCTTGGCTCCGGACATGTGGGGCAACCACGAGCAGTACTTC. It translates to CASSLAPDMWGNHEQYF.

V usage is TRBV6-5 and J usage is TRBJ2-7, with D possibly being TRBD1 (5 bases). V lost 7 bases and J lost 5, with 24 bases in between. Germline CDR1 reads MNHEY; CDR2 reads SVGAGI. The CDR3 spans 16 residues. The CDR3 here is CASTKESRTPIHEQYF. CDR3 nucleotides: TGTGCCAGCACCAAAGAGTCCAGGACACCTATCCACGAGCAGTACTTC.

This clonotype was counted many times. The CDR3 loop is CASSSTSGRFTGELFF. For the CDR3, the DNA is TGTGCCAGCAGTTCGACTAGCGGGAGATTCACCGGGGAGCTGTTTTTT. J is TRBJ2-2 and V is TRBV12-3 or TRBV12-4; 12 nucleotides match TRBD2. V shed 4 bases, J shed 4 bases, and the junction held 4 bases outside the gene matches. This CDR3 comprises 16 residues.

This clonotype appeared many times. CDR3 amino acids: CASSQVFGPSYNEQFF. In DNA, the CDR3 is TGCGCCAGCAGCCAAGTGTTTGGACCCTCCTACAATGAGCAGTTCTTC. The gene calls are TRBV4-3 and TRBJ2-1; D is ambiguous. V gave up 1 base and J gave up 0 bases, with 10 bases separating them. The CDR3 spans 16 residues. CDR1 is LGHNA and CDR2 is YSLEER in the germline V gene.

This clonotype turned up a few times. The V call is TRBV30, the J call TRBJ2-2, with 8 bases identical to TRBD1. CDR3 length equals 15 residues. V lost 1 base to trimming and J lost 3 bases; unmatched junction nucleotides: 4. CDR1 and CDR2 from the germline V gene are GTSNPN and SVGIG (reference sequence). This chain's CDR3 is CAWSGNRGYTGELFF. CDR3 nucleotides: TGTGCCTGGAGTGGGAACAGGGGGTACACCGGGGAGCTGTTTTTT.

This clonotype was counted between two and nine times. The chain links TRBV15 to TRBJ2-3; 10 bases match TRBD2. CDR1 LNHNV and CDR2 YYDKDF come from the germline V gene (reference sequence). The CDR3 runs 14 residues. Germline trimming cut 1 base from V and 6 bases from J; bases unmatched to any gene: 1. CDR3 bases: TGTGCCACCAGCAGAGCTAGCGGGAGTGATACGCAGTATTTT. Its protein is CATSRASGSDTQYF.

The chain combines TRBV7-8 with TRBJ2-1, with D tentatively TRBD1 or TRBD2 (5 bases each). There are 14 residues in the CDR3. V was trimmed by 8 bases and J by 0 bases, leaving 11 bases between them. Germline assignment: CDR1 SGHVS and CDR2 FQNEAQ. As DNA, the CDR3 is TGTGCCAGCGGGGCGGGTAACTCCTACAATGAGCAGTTCTTC. As protein: CASGAGNSYNEQFF. The full variable domain, in which reference TRBV7-8 and TRBJ2-1 provide the parts outside the CDR3, is GAGVSQSPRYKVAKRGQDVALRCDPISGHVSLFWYQQALGQGPEFLTYFQNEAQLDKSGLPSDRFFAERPEGSVSTLKIQRTQQEDSAVYLCASGAGNSYNEQFFGPGTRLTVL.

The genes are TRBV20-1 and TRBJ2-7; 7 positions match TRBD2. Germline-derived CDR1 and CDR2 are DFQATT and SNEGSKA (reference sequence). The trim removed 5 bases at V and 0 bases at J, leaving 4 bases unmatched. This CDR3 spans 13 amino acids. The CDR3: CSARDYYSYEQYF. Here the CDR3 DNA reads TGCAGTGCTCGGGACTATTACTCCTACGAGCAGTACTTC.

V gene TRBV24-1 combines with J gene TRBJ2-5; no clear D gene. Per germline, CDR1 KGHDR and CDR2 SFDVKD. CDR3 size: 15 residues. Trimming cost V 4 bases and J 1 base, with 12 bases left between them. The chain's CDR3 is CATSDGFVGQETQYF. As DNA, the CDR3 is TGTGCCACCAGTGACGGGTTCGTCGGCCAAGAGACCCAGTACTTC.

This clonotype was seen ten or more times. J is TRBJ2-1 and V is TRBV10-3; D not certain. Trimming removed 2 bases at V and 7 bases at J, with 3 bases between. The CDR3 is 11 amino acids. Germline V gene sequence: CDR1 ENHRY, CDR2 SYGVKD. The CDR3 sequence is CAISERNEQFF. CDR3 DNA: TGTGCCATCAGTGAGAGGAATGAGCAGTTCTTC.

This clonotype has a count of ten or more. The chain combines TRBV21-1 with TRBJ2-5; TRBD1, the D gene given by the table, was not confirmed from the DNA. TRBV21-1 is labeled a pseudogene. There are 16 residues in the CDR3. The CDR3, as DNA: TGTGCCAGCAGCAAATGCACAGGGACAGGGGAAGAGACCCAGTACTTC. It is translated as CASSKCTGTGEETQYF.

This clonotype was seen only a few times. The chain has TRBV3-1 and TRBJ2-1, with 11 bases lining up with TRBD2. CDR3 length: 17 residues. J lost 4 bases, V lost 4 bases, and 9 bases had no gene match. Germline CDR1 reads LGHDT; CDR2 reads YNNKEL (reference sequence). The CDR3 bases are TGTGCCAGCAGCCCACTAGCGGGAGCCGGAGGTTACAATGAGCAGTTCTTC. Translating it yields CASSPLAGAGGYNEQFF.

This clonotype was counted a single time. The chain has TRBV6-5 and TRBJ2-1; TRBD1 aligns across 8 bases. The CDR3 is 13 residues long. Looked up from germline, CDR1 is MNHEY and CDR2 is SVGAGI. The V segment lost 6 bases and the J segment 10 bases; nucleotides outside the gene matches: 8. CDR3 bases: TGTGCCAGCAGCTACGGACAGGGCCGGGAGCAGTTCTTC. It translates to CASSYGQGREQFF.

The chain has TRBV5-1 and TRBJ1-1; possibly TRBD1 for D (6 bases). The CDR3 consists of 14 residues. Germline V gene lookup returns CDR1 SGHRS and CDR2 YFSETQ. Trimming removed 4 bases at V and 2 bases at J, with 12 bases between. Here the CDR3 DNA reads TGCGCCAGCAGCCATATGGGACACAACACTGAAGCTTTCTTT. It codes for CASSHMGHNTEAFF.

V gene TRBV5-1 combines with J gene TRBJ1-1, with a tentative D call TRBD1 (5 bases). Per germline, CDR1 SGHRS and CDR2 YFSETQ. The CDR3 is 14 residues long. Trimming cost V 0 bases and J 6 bases, with 12 bases left between them. Here the CDR3 DNA reads TGCGCCAGCAGCTTGGTTGAGGGGAGCCCTGAAGCTTTCTTT. This sequence encodes CASSLVEGSPEAFF.

This chain joins TRBV24-1 and TRBJ1-1; 7 positions agree with TRBD1. This CDR3 has 14 amino acids. V lost 5 bases to trimming and J lost 1 base; unmatched junction nucleotides: 3. Germline V CDR1 and CDR2: KGHDR, SFDVKD. The CDR3 is CATSGGTANTEAFF. DNA for the CDR3: TGTGCCACCAGTGGAGGGACAGCGAACACTGAAGCTTTCTTT.

This clonotype turned up a few times. V is TRBV4-1 and J is TRBJ1-2; 7 positions match TRBD1. V shed 0 bases, J shed 5 bases, and the junction held 6 bases outside the gene matches. In germline, CDR1 is MGHRA, CDR2 YSYEKL. This CDR3 has 15 amino acids. Written as DNA, the CDR3 is TGCGCCAGCAGCCAAGATGACAGGGTCCCTTATGGCTACACCTTC. This codes for CASSQDDRVPYGYTF.

CDR3 nucleotide sequence: TGCAGTGCCCGGCGGGGCTCTGGGGCCAACGTCCTGACTTTC. It encodes CSARRGSGANVLTF. The V gene is TRBV20-1, the J gene TRBJ2-6; the D gene is possibly TRBD2 (6 bases). The germline gives CDR1 DFQATT, CDR2 SNEGSKA (reference sequence). Trimming took off 6 bases at V and 0 bases at J, with 9 bases between the two ends. The CDR3 totals 14 residues.

This chain links TRBV6-6 with TRBJ1-1, with D unclear. V gave up 4 bases and J gave up 1 base, with 7 bases separating them. The germline gives CDR1 MNHNY, CDR2 SVGAGI (reference sequence). The CDR3 runs 13 residues. The CDR3 DNA reads as TGTGCCAGCAGTTCTATGCAGAACACTGAAGCTTTCTTT. It is translated as CASSSMQNTEAFF.

This clonotype has a handful of counts. This sequence joins TRBV28 and TRBJ2-2; 8 bases map to TRBD2. The CDR3 is 16 residues long. The V gene's germline CDR1 is MDHEN and CDR2 SYDVKM. V lost 6 bases, J lost 3 bases, and 9 bases stayed unmatched. CDR3 in DNA: TGTGCCAGCAGGCACTCTAGCGGGCTAGACACCGGGGAGCTGTTTTTT. Translating gives CASRHSSGLDTGELFF.

This clonotype was counted many times. The chain recombines TRBV12-3 or TRBV12-4 with TRBJ2-5, with unresolved D. With 6 bases removed from V and 5 bases from J, the gap between germline ends came to 13 bases. The CDR3 runs 13 residues. CDR3 residues: CASSRASGETQYF. The CDR3 region has the DNA TGTGCCAGCAGCCGGGCGTCTGGGGAGACCCAGTACTTC.

The sample holds a few counts of this clonotype. The chain is built from TRBV4-1 and TRBJ2-1, with 8 nucleotides matching TRBD2. CDR3 length: 15 residues. Germline CDR1 reads MGHRA; CDR2 reads YSYEKL. V lost 1 base and J lost 6; bases outside the gene matches: 5. The DNA for the CDR3 is TGCGCCAGCAGCCAAGCTCTCGGGAGGGTCAATGAGCAGTTCTTC. Its translation: CASSQALGRVNEQFF.

The gene calls are TRBV7-9 and TRBJ2-1, with unresolved D. V was clipped by 4 bases and J by 2 bases, with 15 bases between them. The length of the CDR3 is 16 residues. The V gene's germline CDR1 is SEHNR and CDR2 FQNEAQ (reference sequence). The chain's CDR3 is CASSSTLVPAYNEQFF. CDR3 nucleotides: TGTGCCAGCAGCTCCACCCTCGTCCCCGCCTACAATGAGCAGTTCTTC. Filled out from reference TRBV7-9 and TRBJ2-1, the complete variable domain reads DTGVSQNPRHKITKRGQNVTFRCDPISEHNRLYWYRQTLGQGPEFLTYFQNEAQLEKSRLLSDRFSAERPKGSFSTLEIQRTEQGDSAMYLCASSSTLVPAYNEQFFGPGTRLTVL.

This clonotype was observed a few times. The chain uses TRBV4-2 and TRBJ2-7, with TRBD2 as a possible D gene (5 bases). V lost 4 bases and J lost 5, with 21 bases in between. In germline, CDR1 is LGHNA, CDR2 YNFKEQ. The CDR3 has 16 amino acids. CDR3 sequence (DNA): TGTGCCAGCAGCCGATCATGGGCCAGCCGTAGCGACGAGCAGTACTTC. Translated, it gives CASSRSWASRSDEQYF.

This rearrangement joins TRBV20-1 to TRBJ1-1; no definite D call. Between the trimmed V and J ends, which lost 3 bases and 1 base, there was a span of 6 bases. Germline V gene data show CDR1 as DFQATT and CDR2 as SNEGSKA (reference sequence). CDR3 size: 12 residues. In DNA, the CDR3 is TGCAGTGCTAGCAAGCAGAACACTGAAGCTTTCTTT. Protein sequence: CSASKQNTEAFF.

This clonotype occurred a few times. The CDR3 sequence is CASSFRLQGQRGEKLFF. CDR3 bases: TGTGCCAGCAGCTTCCGCCTACAGGGACAAAGAGGGGAAAAACTGTTTTTT. The chain combines TRBV6-2 or TRBV6-3 with TRBJ1-4; weak D call: TRBD1 (6 bases). Germline V lookup: CDR1 MNHEY, CDR2 SVGEGT. Trimming took off 6 bases at V and 8 bases at J, with 25 bases between the two ends. The CDR3 has 17 residues.

J is TRBJ1-5 and V is TRBV7-6; weak D call: TRBD1 (5 bases). Germline V gene data show CDR1 as SGHVS and CDR2 as FNYEAQ. The CDR3 has 16 amino acids. The germline V and J ends were trimmed by 4 bases and 5 bases, with 18 bases remaining between them. As DNA, the CDR3 is TGTGCCAGCAGCTCAGACACAGGTGATTGGGATCAGCCCCAGCATTTT. Protein: CASSSDTGDWDQPQHF. The full variable domain, rest sourced from reference TRBV7-6 and TRBJ1-5, is GAGVSQSPRYKVTKRGQDVALRCDPISGHVSLYWYRQALGQGPEFLTYFNYEAQQDKSGLPNDRFSAERPEGSISTLTIQRTEQRDSAMYRCASSSDTGDWDQPQHFGDGTRLSIL.